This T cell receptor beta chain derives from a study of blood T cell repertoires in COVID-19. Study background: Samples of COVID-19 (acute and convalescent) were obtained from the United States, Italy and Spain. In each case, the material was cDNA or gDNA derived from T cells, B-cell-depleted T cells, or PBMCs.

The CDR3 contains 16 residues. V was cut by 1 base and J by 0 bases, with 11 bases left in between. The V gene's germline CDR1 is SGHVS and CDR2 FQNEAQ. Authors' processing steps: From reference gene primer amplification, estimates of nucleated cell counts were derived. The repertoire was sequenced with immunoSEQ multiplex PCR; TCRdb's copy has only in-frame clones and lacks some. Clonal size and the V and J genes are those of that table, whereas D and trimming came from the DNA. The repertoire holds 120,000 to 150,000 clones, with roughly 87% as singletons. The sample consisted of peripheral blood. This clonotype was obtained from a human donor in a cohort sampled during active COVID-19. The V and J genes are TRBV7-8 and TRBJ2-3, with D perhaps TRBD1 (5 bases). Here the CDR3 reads CASSLVSGASTDTQYF. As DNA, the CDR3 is TGTGCCAGCAGCTTAGTGTCTGGGGCTAGCACAGATACGCAGTATTTT.